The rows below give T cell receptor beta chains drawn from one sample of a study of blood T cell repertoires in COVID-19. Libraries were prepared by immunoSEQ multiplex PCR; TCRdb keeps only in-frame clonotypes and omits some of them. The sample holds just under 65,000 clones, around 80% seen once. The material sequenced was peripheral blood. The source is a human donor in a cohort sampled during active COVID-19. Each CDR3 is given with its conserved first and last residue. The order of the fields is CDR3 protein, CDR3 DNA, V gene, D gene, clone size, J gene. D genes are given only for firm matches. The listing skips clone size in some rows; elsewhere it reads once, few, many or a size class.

CDR3: CASSVDRDTQYF
DNA: TGTGCCAGCAGCGTAGACAGAGATACGCAGTATTTT
V: TRBV9
D: NA
size: once
J: TRBJ2-3

CDR3: CASSNPTGRSTGELFF
DNA: TGCGCCAGCAGCAACCCGACAGGGAGGAGCACCGGGGAGCTGTTTTTT
V: TRBV5-1
D: NA
size: once
J: TRBJ2-2

CDR3: CASSLVRTTINTQYF
DNA: TGTGCCAGCAGCTTAGTAAGGACTACGATCAATACGCAGTATTTT
V: TRBV7-2
D: NA
size: NA
J: TRBJ2-3

CDR3: CASSVGGVLNTEAFF
DNA: TGTGCCAGCAGCGTAGGAGGAGTCCTGAACACTGAAGCTTTCTTT
V: TRBV9
D: NA
size: once
J: TRBJ1-1

CDR3: CSVSDRGSYEQYF
DNA: TGCAGCGTTTCGGACAGGGGTAGCTACGAGCAGTACTTC
V: TRBV29-1
D: TRBD1
size: NA
J: TRBJ2-7

CDR3: CASSLSLQSTNEKLFF
DNA: TGCGCCAGCAGCTTGTCATTACAGTCAACTAATGAAAAACTGTTTTTT
V: TRBV5-1
D: NA
size: NA
J: TRBJ1-4

CDR3: CASSLALQYEQYF
DNA: TGTGCCAGCAGCTTAGCCTTACAATACGAGCAGTACTTC
V: TRBV7-6
D: NA
size: NA
J: TRBJ2-7

CDR3: CASSPLLGGLRADTQYF
DNA: TGTGCCAGCAGCCCCCTTTTGGGGGGATTGCGAGCAGATACGCAGTATTTT
V: TRBV7-9
D: NA
size: NA
J: TRBJ2-3

CDR3: CASSLATVNSPLHF
DNA: TGTGCCAGCAGCTTAGCTACGGTGAATTCACCCCTCCACTTT
V: TRBV7-2
D: NA
size: NA
J: TRBJ1-6

CDR3: CASAGGIEQYF
DNA: TGTGCCAGCGCGGGGGGGATCGAGCAGTACTTC
V: TRBV11-1
D: TRBD2
size: NA
J: TRBJ2-7

CDR3: CASSPSGTGTNSPLHF
DNA: TGTGCCAGCTCACCCTCCGGGACAGGGACAAATTCACCCCTCCACTTT
V: TRBV18
D: TRBD1
size: NA
J: TRBJ1-6

CDR3: CASSPEAVSMRQETQYF
DNA: TGTGCCAGCAGCCCGGAAGCCGTATCGATGCGGCAAGAGACCCAGTACTTC
V: TRBV5-5
D: NA
size: NA
J: TRBJ2-5

CDR3: CASRQTGTGSTEAFF
DNA: TGTGCCAGTAGACAAACCGGGACAGGGAGTACTGAAGCTTTCTTT
V: TRBV19
D: TRBD1
size: NA
J: TRBJ1-1

CDR3: CASSSGTRVANEQFF
DNA: TGTGCCAGCAGCTCCGGGACTAGAGTGGCCAATGAGCAGTTCTTC
V: TRBV5-4
D: TRBD2
size: NA
J: TRBJ2-1

CDR3: CASTIAVGSGGAGEQFF
DNA: TGTGCCAGCACCATAGCGGTTGGAAGCGGGGGGGCCGGAGAGCAGTTCTTC
V: TRBV7-9
D: TRBD2
size: NA
J: TRBJ2-1

CDR3: CASSPGQVLFF
DNA: TGTGCCAGCAGCCCGGGACAGGTTTTGTTTTTT
V: TRBV7-2
D: TRBD1
size: NA
J: TRBJ1-4

CDR3: CASRDSYTGELFF
DNA: TGTGCCAGTCGGGACAGCTACACCGGGGAGCTGTTTTTT
V: TRBV10-3
D: TRBD1
size: NA
J: TRBJ2-2

CDR3: CASSDNAGNTIYF
DNA: TGTGCCAGCAGTGACAATGCTGGAAACACCATATATTTT
V: TRBV3-1/TRBV3-2
D: NA
size: once
J: TRBJ1-3

CDR3: CASSNRGSYEQYF
DNA: TGTGCCAGTAGTAACAGGGGATCCTACGAGCAGTACTTC
V: TRBV19
D: TRBD1
size: NA
J: TRBJ2-7

CDR3: CASSLQGQKETQYF
DNA: TGTGCCAGCAGCCTCCAGGGGCAGAAAGAGACCCAGTACTTC
V: TRBV7-6
D: NA
size: NA
J: TRBJ2-5

CDR3: CASSLASGGNTIYF
DNA: TGCGCCAGCAGCTTGGCTAGTGGGGGAAACACCATATATTTT
V: TRBV5-1
D: NA
size: NA
J: TRBJ1-3

CDR3: CASSLLAGEETQYF
DNA: TGCGCCAGCAGCCTTCTAGCGGGGGAGGAGACCCAGTACTTC
V: TRBV5-1
D: TRBD2
size: once
J: TRBJ2-5

CDR3: CASSPQGYTEAFF
DNA: TGTGCCAGCAGCCCACAGGGCTACACTGAAGCTTTCTTT
V: TRBV7-2
D: NA
size: NA
J: TRBJ1-1

CDR3: CASSLAFNRGRNQPQHF
DNA: TGTGCCAGCAGCTTAGCCTTCAACAGGGGGCGAAATCAGCCCCAGCATTTT
V: TRBV11-3
D: TRBD1
size: NA
J: TRBJ1-5

CDR3: CASSPGMNTEAFF
DNA: TGTGCCAGCAGCCCAGGGATGAACACTGAAGCTTTCTTT
V: TRBV11-2
D: NA
size: NA
J: TRBJ1-1

CDR3: CASSLWTTQASTDTQYF
DNA: TGTGCCAGCAGTTTATGGACTACTCAAGCTAGCACAGATACGCAGTATTTT
V: TRBV27
D: NA
size: NA
J: TRBJ2-3

CDR3: CASRQSHTEAFF
DNA: TGTGCCAGCAGACAGTCCCACACTGAAGCTTTCTTT
V: TRBV2
D: NA
size: NA
J: TRBJ1-1

CDR3: CASSQVARGGQAQYF
DNA: TGTGCCAGCAGCCAAGTGGCGCGGGGGGGCCAGGCCCAGTACTTC
V: TRBV3-1/TRBV3-2
D: TRBD2
size: once
J: TRBJ2-5

CDR3: CASSQGGQAFYEQYF
DNA: TGTGCCAGCAGCCAAGGGGGACAGGCTTTCTACGAGCAGTACTTC
V: TRBV4-2
D: TRBD1
size: NA
J: TRBJ2-7

CDR3: CASSLLGVSGALRSGANVLTF
DNA: TGTGCCAGCAGTTTATTGGGTGTTAGCGGGGCTCTACGCTCTGGGGCCAACGTCCTGACTTTC
V: TRBV27
D: TRBD2
size: NA
J: TRBJ2-6

CDR3: CSGSGSQYGYTF
DNA: TGCAGCGGCTCGGGTTCGCAGTATGGCTACACCTTC
V: TRBV29-1
D: NA
size: NA
J: TRBJ1-2

CDR3: CASSRPGTAEQYF
DNA: TGTGCCAGCAGTCGCCCGGGAACCGCCGAGCAGTACTTC
V: TRBV6-5
D: NA
size: NA
J: TRBJ2-7

CDR3: CASSVRQGGLLGSPLHF
DNA: TGCGCCAGCAGCGTACGACAGGGAGGCTTGCTTGGTTCACCCCTCCACTTT
V: TRBV5-1
D: TRBD1
size: NA
J: TRBJ1-6

CDR3: CASTAIETGELFF
DNA: TGTGCCAGTACCGCTATTGAGACCGGGGAGCTGTTTTTT
V: TRBV19
D: NA
size: NA
J: TRBJ2-2

CDR3: CASSQEFSPGAGGETQYF
DNA: TGCGCCAGCAGCCAAGAATTCTCGCCCGGGGCCGGAGGGGAGACCCAGTACTTC
V: TRBV4-1
D: NA
size: NA
J: TRBJ2-5

CDR3: CASSEVGQGSSNQPQHF
DNA: TGTGCCAGCAGTGAAGTGGGACAGGGGTCGAGCAATCAGCCCCAGCATTTT
V: TRBV2
D: TRBD1
size: few
J: TRBJ1-5

CDR3: CASTFPGRAYGYTF
DNA: TGCGCCAGCACCTTCCCCGGCAGGGCCTATGGCTACACCTTC
V: TRBV5-1
D: NA
size: NA
J: TRBJ1-2

CDR3: CASSPTGVVYEQYF
DNA: TGTGCCAGCAGCCCAACAGGGGTGGTCTACGAGCAGTACTTC
V: TRBV5-5
D: TRBD1
size: NA
J: TRBJ2-7

CDR3: CASSASIAEADTQYF
DNA: TGTGCCAGCAGCGCTAGCATCGCCGAGGCAGATACGCAGTATTTT
V: TRBV7-2
D: NA
size: medium-sized
J: TRBJ2-3

CDR3: CASASGGFTDTQYF
DNA: TGTGCCAGCGCTAGCGGGGGGTTTACAGATACGCAGTATTTT
V: TRBV10-3
D: TRBD2
size: NA
J: TRBJ2-3

CDR3: CASSQDPYNEQFF
DNA: TGCGCCAGCAGCCAAGATCCGTACAATGAGCAGTTCTTC
V: TRBV4-1
D: NA
size: NA
J: TRBJ2-1

CDR3: CASRTAGQGLETQYF
DNA: TGTGCCAGCAGGACCGCTGGACAGGGCTTGGAGACCCAGTACTTC
V: TRBV28
D: TRBD1
size: NA
J: TRBJ2-5

CDR3: CASSLGSGVGETQYF
DNA: TGCGCCAGCAGCTTGGGTTCCGGGGTAGGAGAGACCCAGTACTTC
V: TRBV5-1
D: NA
size: NA
J: TRBJ2-5

CDR3: CASSRAHQGQRGPYNEQFF
DNA: TGTGCCAGTAGCCGAGCCCACCAAGGGCAGCGGGGACCCTACAATGAGCAGTTCTTC
V: TRBV19
D: TRBD2
size: NA
J: TRBJ2-1

CDR3: CASSQVGQGSEKLFF
DNA: TGCGCCAGCAGCCAAGTGGGCCAGGGGAGTGAAAAACTGTTTTTT
V: TRBV4-1
D: NA
size: NA
J: TRBJ1-4

CDR3: CSVGRRNQGAYEQYF
DNA: TGCAGCGTTGGTCGCAGAAATCAGGGGGCCTACGAGCAGTACTTC
V: TRBV29-1
D: TRBD1
size: NA
J: TRBJ2-7

CDR3: CATSDLRGTSTRSTDTQYF
DNA: TGTGCCACCAGTGATTTGAGGGGGACCTCCACTAGAAGCACAGATACGCAGTATTTT
V: TRBV24-1
D: NA
size: NA
J: TRBJ2-3

CDR3: CASSLPGLNQPQHF
DNA: TGTGCCAGCAGCCTGCCAGGGTTGAATCAGCCCCAGCATTTT
V: TRBV5-6
D: NA
size: NA
J: TRBJ1-5

CDR3: CASSATGSTDTQYF
DNA: TGCGCCAGCAGCGCGACGGGGAGCACAGATACGCAGTATTTT
V: TRBV5-1
D: NA
size: NA
J: TRBJ2-3

CDR3: CASSSQTGRGANVLTF
DNA: TGTGCCAGCTCAAGCCAAACAGGGCGAGGGGCCAACGTCCTGACTTTC
V: TRBV18
D: NA
size: NA
J: TRBJ2-6

CDR3: CASSSLGTGQETQYF
DNA: TGTGCCAGCAGCTCTTTGGGGACAGGACAAGAGACCCAGTACTTC
V: TRBV7-9
D: TRBD1
size: NA
J: TRBJ2-5

CDR3: CASSSGETVTGELFF
DNA: TGTGCCAGCAGCTCTGGCGAGACAGTCACCGGGGAGCTGTTTTTT
V: TRBV28
D: NA
size: NA
J: TRBJ2-2

CDR3: CASSLSGGAADTQYF
DNA: TGTGCCAGCAGCTTAAGCGGGGGGGCCGCAGATACGCAGTATTTT
V: TRBV13
D: TRBD2
size: once
J: TRBJ2-3

CDR3: CASSQESRDTEAFF
DNA: TGTGCCAGCAGCCAGGAAAGCAGGGACACTGAAGCTTTCTTT
V: TRBV3-1/TRBV3-2
D: NA
size: NA
J: TRBJ1-1

CDR3: CASSQVGTGGRNEQFF
DNA: TGTGCCAGCAGCCAAGTCGGGACAGGGGGCCGGAATGAGCAGTTCTTC
V: TRBV14
D: TRBD1
size: NA
J: TRBJ2-1

CDR3: CASSDRDRGRDEAFF
DNA: TGTGCCAGCAGTGACCGGGACAGGGGAAGGGATGAAGCTTTCTTT
V: TRBV6-1
D: TRBD1
size: NA
J: TRBJ1-1

CDR3: CAWSVTSGGAGELFF
DNA: TGTGCCTGGAGTGTGACTAGCGGGGGGGCCGGGGAGCTGTTTTTT
V: TRBV30
D: TRBD2
size: NA
J: TRBJ2-2

CDR3: CASTPDRGSYEQYF
DNA: TGTGCCAGCACCCCCGACAGAGGCTCCTACGAGCAGTACTTC
V: TRBV2
D: NA
size: NA
J: TRBJ2-7

CDR3: CASSQNPVGGEQYF
DNA: TGCGCCAGCAGCCAAAATCCGGTTGGTGGCGAGCAGTACTTC
V: TRBV4-1
D: NA
size: few
J: TRBJ2-7

CDR3: CSVDRGTNEKLFF
DNA: TGCAGCGTTGACAGGGGAACTAATGAAAAACTGTTTTTT
V: TRBV29-1
D: NA
size: once
J: TRBJ1-4